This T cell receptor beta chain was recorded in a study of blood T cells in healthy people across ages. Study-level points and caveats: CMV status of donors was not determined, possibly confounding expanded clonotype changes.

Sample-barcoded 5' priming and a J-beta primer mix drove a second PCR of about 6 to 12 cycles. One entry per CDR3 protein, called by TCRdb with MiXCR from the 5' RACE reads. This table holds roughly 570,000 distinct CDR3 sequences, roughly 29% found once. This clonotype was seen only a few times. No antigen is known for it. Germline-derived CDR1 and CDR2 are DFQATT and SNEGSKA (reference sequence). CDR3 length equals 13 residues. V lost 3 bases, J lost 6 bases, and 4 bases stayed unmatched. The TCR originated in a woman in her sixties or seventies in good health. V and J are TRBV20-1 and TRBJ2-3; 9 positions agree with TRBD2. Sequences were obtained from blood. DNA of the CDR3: TGCAGTGCTAGCGTAACTAGCGGGGATACGCAGTATTTT. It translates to CSASVTSGDTQYF.